These 7 T cell receptor beta chains share one sample of origin, sequenced in a study of T cell responses to AZD1222 COVID-19 vaccine. Only in-frame clones appear in the TCRdb table, and some are missing; sequencing was by immunoSEQ multiplex PCR. Counted here are 100,000 to 150,000 clones, around 89% occurring once; the ten biggest clones make up about 1.6%. Sequenced material: peripheral blood, taken on day 0 of AZD1222 vaccination. Receptors originate from an adult in good health.

The chain employs TRBV19 and TRBJ2-7, with D perhaps given as TRBD1 or TRBD2 (5 bases each). V dropped 3 bases and J dropped 5 bases, with 14 bases sitting between them. This CDR3 region has 14 residues. Germline CDR1 and CDR2: LNHDA and SQIVND (reference sequence). Written as DNA, the CDR3 is TGTGCCAGTAGTATTAGCTTGGGGGTCAACGAGCAGTACTTC. Translating it yields CASSISLGVNEQYF.

This chain links TRBV5-5 with TRBJ1-1; D is possibly TRBD1 (6 bases). Germline CDR1 is SGHKS and CDR2 is YYEKEE (reference sequence). The CDR3 extends over 15 amino acids. The V end was cut by 4 bases, the J end by 3 bases, with 16 bases between. The DNA for the CDR3 is TGTGCCAGCAGCGTCGAGACAGGTAGATACACTGAAGCTTTCTTT. Translating gives CASSVETGRYTEAFF.

The V gene is TRBV27, the J gene TRBJ1-4; D call uncertain. CDR1 is MNHEY, CDR2 SMNVEV, per germline (reference sequence). The CDR3 runs 13 residues. Trimming shortened V by 2 bases and J by 8 bases, and 9 bases separated the two germline ends. The CDR3, as DNA: TGTGCCAGCAGTTTAGCTAGCCGGGAAAAACTGTTTTTT. Its translation: CASSLASREKLFF.

The rearrangement links TRBV7-2 to TRBJ1-2; weak D call: TRBD1 (6 bases). The V end lost 2 bases, the J end lost 5 bases, and 15 bases lay between the germline ends. This CDR3 comprises 15 residues. Germline loops: CDR1 SGHTA, CDR2 FQGNSA. In DNA, the CDR3 is TGTGCCAGCAGCTTACAGTTGGCGGGGGCGTATGGCTACACCTTC. Translating gives CASSLQLAGAYGYTF.

As for this clone: The sample carries other DNA sequences with the same CDR3. The chain combines TRBV19 with TRBJ2-7; 8 positions match TRBD2. Trimming at V came to 5 bases and at J to 4 bases, leaving 1 base not matched to a gene. Germline V gene lookup returns CDR1 LNHDA and CDR2 SQIVND (reference sequence). The CDR3 totals 12 residues. CDR3 protein: CASSPGGYEQYF. The CDR3 DNA is TGTGCCAGTAGTCCGGGGGGGTACGAGCAGTACTTC.

The chain couples TRBV19 to TRBJ2-3, with 7 positions matching TRBD2. V shed 10 bases, J shed 3 bases, and the junction held 16 bases outside the gene matches. The CDR3 runs to 16 residues. Germline CDR1 reads LNHDA; CDR2 reads SQIVND (reference sequence). The CDR3 nucleotides are TGTGCCACCTACCCACAACTAGCGTTCCGGACAGATACGCAGTATTTT. Its protein is CATYPQLAFRTDTQYF.

This clone was detected only once. The chain is built from TRBV5-1 and TRBJ1-2, with D perhaps matching TRBD1 (5 bases). V was shortened by 4 bases and J by 6 bases, with 10 bases between the two germline ends. Germline CDR1 and CDR2: SGHRS and YFSETQ. CDR3 length: 12 residues. CDR3 DNA: TGCGCCAGCAGCCGGGACGGAGATGGCTACACCTTC. Residues: CASSRDGDGYTF.